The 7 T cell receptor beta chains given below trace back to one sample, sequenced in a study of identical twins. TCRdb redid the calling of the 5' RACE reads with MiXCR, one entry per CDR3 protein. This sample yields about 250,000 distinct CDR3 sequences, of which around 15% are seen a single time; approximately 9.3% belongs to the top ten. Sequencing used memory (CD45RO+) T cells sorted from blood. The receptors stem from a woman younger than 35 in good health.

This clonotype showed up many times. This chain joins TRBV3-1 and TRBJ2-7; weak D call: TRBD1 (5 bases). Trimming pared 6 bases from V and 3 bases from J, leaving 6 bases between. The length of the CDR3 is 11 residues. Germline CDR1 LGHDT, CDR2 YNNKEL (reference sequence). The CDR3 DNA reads TGTGCCAGCAGGGACAACTACGAGCAGTACTTC. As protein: CASRDNYEQYF.

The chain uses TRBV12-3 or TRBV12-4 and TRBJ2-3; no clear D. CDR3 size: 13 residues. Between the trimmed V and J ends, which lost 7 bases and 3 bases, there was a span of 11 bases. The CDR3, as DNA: TGTGCCAGCATGTTGACCAGTACAGATACGCAGTATTTT. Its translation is CASMLTSTDTQYF.

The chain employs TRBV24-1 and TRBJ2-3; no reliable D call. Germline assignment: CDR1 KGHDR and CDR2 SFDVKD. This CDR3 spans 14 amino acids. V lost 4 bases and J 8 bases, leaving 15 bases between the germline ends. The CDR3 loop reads CATSDPSQPGTQYF. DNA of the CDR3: TGTGCCACCAGTGACCCTTCCCAACCGGGTACGCAGTATTTT.

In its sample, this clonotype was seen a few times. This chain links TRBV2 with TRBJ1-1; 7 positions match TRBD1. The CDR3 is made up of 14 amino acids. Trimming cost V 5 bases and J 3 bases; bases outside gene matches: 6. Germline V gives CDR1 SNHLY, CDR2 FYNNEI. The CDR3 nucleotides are TGTGCCAGCAGTCTGAAAGGGGGCGACACTGAAGCTTTCTTT. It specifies CASSLKGGDTEAFF.

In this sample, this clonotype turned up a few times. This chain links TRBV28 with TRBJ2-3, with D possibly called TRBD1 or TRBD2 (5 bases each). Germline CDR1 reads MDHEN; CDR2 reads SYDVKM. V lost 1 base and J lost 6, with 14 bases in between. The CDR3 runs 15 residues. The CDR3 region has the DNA TGTGCCAGCAGTTTATTGGTTCCGGGGCGGGATACGCAGTATTTT. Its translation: CASSLLVPGRDTQYF.

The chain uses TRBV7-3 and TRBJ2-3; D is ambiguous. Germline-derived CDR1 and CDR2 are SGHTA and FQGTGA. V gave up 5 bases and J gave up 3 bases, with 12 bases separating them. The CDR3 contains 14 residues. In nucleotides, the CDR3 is TGTGCCAGCAGCCCTCACGCCGGGACAGATACGCAGTATTTT. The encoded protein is CASSPHAGTDTQYF.

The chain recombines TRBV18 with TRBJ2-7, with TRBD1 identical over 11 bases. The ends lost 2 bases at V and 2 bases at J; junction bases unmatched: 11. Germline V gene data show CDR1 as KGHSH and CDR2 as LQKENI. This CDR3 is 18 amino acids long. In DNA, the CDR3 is TGTGCCAGCTCACCAGGACAGGGGGCAGGCGGGCGGCCCTACGAGCAGTACTTC. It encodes CASSPGQGAGGRPYEQYF.